The next 21 T cell receptor beta chains were all read from a single sample in a study of T cells after yellow fever vaccination. TCRdb independently ran MiXCR on the 5' RACE reads; one entry per CDR3 protein. The sample lists a few hundred thousand distinct CDR3 sequences; around 17% were seen once. The specimen was PBMCs, collected more than 4 days after the first yellow fever vaccination. All receptors derive from a man between 18 and 29 years old who received the YFV17D yellow fever vaccine.

This clonotype turned up a few times. The chain recombines TRBV7-9 with TRBJ1-1; 8 bases are shared with TRBD1. V dropped 5 bases and J dropped 4; count of bases not matched to a gene: 6. In germline, CDR1 is SEHNR, CDR2 FQNEAQ (reference sequence). The CDR3 runs 14 residues. The CDR3 nucleotides are TGTGCCAGCAGCCCCGGGACAGGTCCCACTGAAGCTTTCTTT. This translates into CASSPGTGPTEAFF. The entire variable domain, with the rest obtained from reference TRBV7-9 and TRBJ1-1, is as follows: DTGVSQNPRHKITKRGQNVTFRCDPISEHNRLYWYRQTLGQGPEFLTYFQNEAQLEKSRLLSDRFSAERPKGSFSTLEIQRTEQGDSAMYLCASSPGTGPTEAFFGQGTRLTVV.

The sample holds a few counts of this clonotype. The chain carries TRBV5-1 and TRBJ2-6; unclear D gene. Germline V gene lookup returns CDR1 SGHRS and CDR2 YFSETQ. Between the trimmed V and J ends, which lost 3 bases and 1 base, there was a span of 29 bases. CDR3 size: 22 residues. CDR3 nucleotides: TGCGCCAGCAGCTGGCGAGTCGTACGGAGTGTGACCCCCGAGTCTGGGGCCAACGTCCTGACTTTC. Its translation is CASSWRVVRSVTPESGANVLTF.

This clonotype was observed a handful of times. The chain is built from TRBV20-1 and TRBJ2-5; tentative D call: TRBD1 (6 bases). Trimming left V 6 bases short and J 3 bases short, with 11 bases between. This CDR3 spans 12 amino acids. Germline CDR1 DFQATT, CDR2 SNEGSKA (reference sequence). The CDR3 region is CSARRTEETQYF. CDR3 in DNA: TGCAGTGCCAGAAGGACAGAAGAGACCCAGTACTTC.

This clonotype was detected only a few times. The chain joins TRBV5-6 to TRBJ2-5, with 7 bases fitting TRBD1. The CDR3 spans 16 residues. V lost 4 bases and J lost 4; bases outside the gene matches: 13. The V gene's germline CDR1 is SGHDT and CDR2 YYEEEE. The CDR3 loop reads CASSGSERGLGETQYF. Written as DNA, the CDR3 is TGTGCCAGCAGCGGGTCGGAGAGGGGGCTTGGAGAGACCCAGTACTTC.

The rearrangement links TRBV3-1 to TRBJ1-2; D is unresolved. Germline V gene data show CDR1 as LGHDT and CDR2 as YNNKEL (reference sequence). The CDR3 runs to 13 residues. V shed 4 bases and J shed 3 bases, with 9 bases lying between them. DNA of the CDR3: TGTGCCAGCAGCCCCGTTACGGACTATGGCTACACCTTC. Its protein is CASSPVTDYGYTF.

There are many counts of this clonotype. The chain joins TRBV6-1 to TRBJ2-1, with D possibly TRBD1 on 6 matching bases. Per germline, CDR1 MNHNS and CDR2 SASEGT. This CDR3 contains 13 residues. V was pared by 6 bases and J by 4 bases, with 10 bases between. The CDR3 DNA is TGTGCCAGCAGGCACGGACAGTACAATGAGCAGTTCTTC. Amino acids: CASRHGQYNEQFF.

V usage is TRBV20-1 and J usage is TRBJ2-2; tentatively, D is TRBD1 or TRBD2 (6 bases each). V lost 0 bases and J lost 2, with 10 bases in between. The CDR3 runs to 15 residues. Germline V CDR1 and CDR2: DFQATT, SNEGSKA (reference sequence). CDR3 in DNA: TGCAGTGCTAGAGATCTCGGGGGCAACACCGGGGAGCTGTTTTTT. Its protein product is CSARDLGGNTGELFF.

In this sample, this clonotype turned up many times. This rearrangement joins TRBV9 to TRBJ2-5, with 7 bases fitting TRBD1. The CDR3 extends over 14 amino acids. After removal of 2 bases from V and 7 bases from J, the junction contained 8 bases not matched to a gene. Germline CDR1 is SGDLS and CDR2 is YYNGEE. This chain's CDR3 is CASSVDQGDGTQYF. As DNA, the CDR3 is TGTGCCAGCAGCGTGGACCAGGGGGACGGGACCCAGTACTTC.

J is TRBJ2-1 and V is TRBV5-6; 9 bases match TRBD2. Germline CDR1 SGHDT, CDR2 YYEEEE. There are 16 residues in the CDR3. Trimming took 0 bases from V and 1 from J; bases not matched to a gene: 2. In nucleotides, the CDR3 is TGTGCCAGCAGCTTGGAGCGGGGGGTATCCTACAATGAGCAGTTCTTC. This gives the protein CASSLERGVSYNEQFF.

This chain joins TRBV12-3 or TRBV12-4 and TRBJ2-2; TRBD1 agrees at 11 bases. The CDR3 is 13 amino acids. The ends lost 5 bases at V and 8 bases at J; junction bases unmatched: 1. The CDR3 nucleotides are TGTGCCAGCAGTGGACAGGGGGCTGGGGAGCTGTTTTTT. This gives the protein CASSGQGAGELFF.

This clonotype has just a few counts. The chain links TRBV12-3 or TRBV12-4 to TRBJ1-5; no definite D call. V was trimmed by 1 base and J by 7 bases, leaving 11 bases between them. The CDR3 totals 14 residues. CDR3 amino acids: CASSLGLAGQPQHF. CDR3 nucleotide sequence: TGTGCCAGCAGTTTAGGGTTAGCCGGGCAGCCCCAGCATTTT.

There are many counts of this clonotype. V gene TRBV6-2 or TRBV6-3 combines with J gene TRBJ2-4; D possibly uses TRBD1 or TRBD2 (5 bases each). The CDR3 covers 13 residues. V gave up 5 bases and J gave up 8 bases, with 13 bases separating them. Germline V gene sequence: CDR1 MNHEY, CDR2 SVGEGT. In DNA form, the CDR3 reads TGTGCCAGCAGTCCCGGGACCGCGGACATTCAGTACTTC. Its protein is CASSPGTADIQYF.

For this clonotype: This may arise from a read error, as a much more abundant clone is one base away. The J gene is TRBJ2-3, the V gene TRBV20-1; 7 nucleotides agree with TRBD2. J gave up 1 base and V 6 bases, and 4 bases lay outside the gene matches. Germline V gene lookup returns CDR1 DFQATT and CDR2 SNEGSKA (reference sequence). The CDR3 totals 13 residues. The CDR3 sequence: CSALRGGTDTQYF. DNA for the CDR3: TGCAGTGCCCTTCGGGGGGGCACAGATACGCAGTATTTT.

This clonotype was counted a few times. CDR3 in DNA: TGCAGTGCTACCCCTAGCGCCGCAGGGGTTACGCAGTATTTT. Translated: CSATPSAAGVTQYF. This rearrangement joins TRBV20-1 to TRBJ2-3, with D perhaps assigned TRBD1 or TRBD2 (6 bases each). V was cut by 4 bases and J by 8 bases, with 19 bases left in between. The CDR3 loop spans 14 amino acids. From germline, CDR1 is DFQATT and CDR2 SNEGSKA (reference sequence).

This clonotype has only a few counts. DNA for the CDR3: TGTGCCAGCAGCCCCGTGGGATACAGGTCTGGGGCCAACGTCCTGACTTTC. Encoded protein: CASSPVGYRSGANVLTF. V and J are TRBV5-4 and TRBJ2-6; tentatively, D is TRBD1 (5 bases). This CDR3 has 17 amino acids. The V end lost 4 bases, the J end lost 1 base, and 15 bases lay between the germline ends. Germline V gene lookup returns CDR1 SGHNT and CDR2 YYREEE (reference sequence).

J is TRBJ1-2 and V is TRBV27; D is possibly TRBD1 (5 bases). The V end lost 3 bases, the J end lost 8 bases, and 19 bases lay between the germline ends. The germline CDR1 and CDR2 sequences are MNHEY and SMNVEV (reference sequence). This CDR3 is 15 amino acids long. The CDR3 protein is CASSFGRDASWGYTF. CDR3 DNA: TGTGCCAGCAGTTTTGGTCGGGACGCGTCGTGGGGCTACACCTTC.

In this sample, this clonotype turned up a few times. The V call is TRBV29-1, the J call TRBJ1-1, with unresolved D. Germline-derived CDR1 and CDR2 are SQVTM and ANQGSEA. V was pared by 3 bases and J by 1 base, with 3 bases between. The CDR3 spans 11 residues. The CDR3: CSVEGNTEAFF. The CDR3 DNA reads as TGCAGCGTTGAGGGGAACACTGAAGCTTTCTTT.

The rearrangement joins TRBV6-2 or TRBV6-3 to TRBJ2-2; 7 bases fit TRBD1. CDR1 is MNHEY and CDR2 is SVGEGT in the germline V gene. CDR3 size: 14 residues. V lost 5 bases to trimming and J lost 3 bases; unmatched junction nucleotides: 3. DNA for the CDR3: TGTGCCAGCAGTATTGGACAGGACACCGGGGAGCTGTTTTTT. Protein: CASSIGQDTGELFF.

In nucleotides, the CDR3 is TGTGCCAGCAGTGACCCCCAGGGGGCAGGGACCGGGGAGCTGTTTTTT. Translated: CASSDPQGAGTGELFF. This sequence joins TRBV7-2 and TRBJ2-2, with 8 bases aligning to TRBD1. The junction had 11 bases not matched to a gene; V was cut back by 6 bases and J by 5 bases. CDR1 and CDR2 (germline): SGHTA, FQGNSA. The CDR3 has 16 amino acids.

V usage is TRBV28 and J usage is TRBJ2-3, with TRBD2 matching over 7 bases. CDR3 length: 14 residues. The V segment lost 11 bases and the J segment 8 bases; nucleotides outside the gene matches: 16. Per germline, CDR1 MDHEN and CDR2 SYDVKM. The CDR3 spells CAGGGALGVGTQYF. In nucleotides, the CDR3 is TGTGCCGGGGGGGGAGCACTAGGAGTTGGTACGCAGTATTTT.

V usage is TRBV20-1 and J usage is TRBJ2-3; D might be TRBD1 (6 bases). CDR3 size: 12 residues. The V and J ends lost 2 bases and 5 bases respectively, with 8 bases between them. Looked up from germline, CDR1 is DFQATT and CDR2 is SNEGSKA (reference sequence). CDR3 residues: CSARSGVDTQYF. The DNA of the CDR3 is TGCAGTGCTAGATCAGGGGTAGATACGCAGTATTTT.